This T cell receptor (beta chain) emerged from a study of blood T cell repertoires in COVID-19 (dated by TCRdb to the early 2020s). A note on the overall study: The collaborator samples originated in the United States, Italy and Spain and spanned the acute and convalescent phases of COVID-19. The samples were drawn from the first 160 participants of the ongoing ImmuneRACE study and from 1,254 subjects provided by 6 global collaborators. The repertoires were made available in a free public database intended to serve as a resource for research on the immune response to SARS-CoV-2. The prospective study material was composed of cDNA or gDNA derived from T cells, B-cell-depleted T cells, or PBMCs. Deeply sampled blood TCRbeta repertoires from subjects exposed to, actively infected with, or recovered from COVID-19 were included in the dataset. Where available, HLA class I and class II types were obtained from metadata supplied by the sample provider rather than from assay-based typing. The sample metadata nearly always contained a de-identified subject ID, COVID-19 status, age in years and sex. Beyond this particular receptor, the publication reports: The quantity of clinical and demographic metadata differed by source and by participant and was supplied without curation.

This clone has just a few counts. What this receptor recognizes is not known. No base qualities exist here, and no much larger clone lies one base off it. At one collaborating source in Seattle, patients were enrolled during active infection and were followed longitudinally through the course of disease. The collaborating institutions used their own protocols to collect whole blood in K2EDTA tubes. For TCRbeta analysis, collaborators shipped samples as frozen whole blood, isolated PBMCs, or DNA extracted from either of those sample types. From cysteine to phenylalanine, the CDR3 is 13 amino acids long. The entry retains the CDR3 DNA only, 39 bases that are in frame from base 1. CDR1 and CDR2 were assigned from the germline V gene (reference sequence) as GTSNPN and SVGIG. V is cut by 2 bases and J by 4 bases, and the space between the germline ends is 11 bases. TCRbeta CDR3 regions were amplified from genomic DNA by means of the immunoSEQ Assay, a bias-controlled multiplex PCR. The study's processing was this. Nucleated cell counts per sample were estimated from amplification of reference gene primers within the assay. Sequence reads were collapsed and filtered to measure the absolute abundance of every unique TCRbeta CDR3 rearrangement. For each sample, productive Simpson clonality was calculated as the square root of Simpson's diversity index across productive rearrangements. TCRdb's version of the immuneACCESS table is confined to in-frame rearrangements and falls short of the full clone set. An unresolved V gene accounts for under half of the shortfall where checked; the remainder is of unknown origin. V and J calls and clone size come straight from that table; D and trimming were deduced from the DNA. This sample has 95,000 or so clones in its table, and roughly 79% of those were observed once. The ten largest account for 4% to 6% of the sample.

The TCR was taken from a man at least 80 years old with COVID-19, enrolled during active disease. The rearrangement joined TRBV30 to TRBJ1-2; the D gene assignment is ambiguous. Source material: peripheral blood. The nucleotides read TGTGCCTGGAGTCGAGATGTCGTCTATGGCTACACCTTC. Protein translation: CAWSRDVVYGYTF.